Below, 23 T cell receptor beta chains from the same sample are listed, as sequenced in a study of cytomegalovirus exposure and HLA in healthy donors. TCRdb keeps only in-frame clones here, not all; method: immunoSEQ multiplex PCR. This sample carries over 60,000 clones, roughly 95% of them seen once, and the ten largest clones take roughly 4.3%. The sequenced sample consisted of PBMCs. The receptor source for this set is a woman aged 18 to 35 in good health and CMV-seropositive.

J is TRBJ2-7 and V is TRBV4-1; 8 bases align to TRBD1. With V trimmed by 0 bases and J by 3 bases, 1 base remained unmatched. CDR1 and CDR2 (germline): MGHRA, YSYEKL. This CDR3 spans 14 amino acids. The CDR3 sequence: CASSQEGQGYEQYF. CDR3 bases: TGCGCCAGCAGCCAAGAAGGACAGGGCTACGAGCAGTACTTC.

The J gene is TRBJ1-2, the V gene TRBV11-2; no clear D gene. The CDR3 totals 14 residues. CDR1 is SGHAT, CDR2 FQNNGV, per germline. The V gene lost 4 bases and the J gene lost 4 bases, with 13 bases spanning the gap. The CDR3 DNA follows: TGTGCCAGCAGCTCCCAGCCGGGGTTCTATGGCTACACCTTC. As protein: CASSSQPGFYGYTF.

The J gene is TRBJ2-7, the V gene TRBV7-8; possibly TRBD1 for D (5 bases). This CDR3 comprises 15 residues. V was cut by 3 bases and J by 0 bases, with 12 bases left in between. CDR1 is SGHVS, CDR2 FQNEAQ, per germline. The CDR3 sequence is CASSFGDRSSYEQYF. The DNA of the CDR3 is TGTGCCAGCAGCTTCGGCGACAGAAGCTCCTACGAGCAGTACTTC.

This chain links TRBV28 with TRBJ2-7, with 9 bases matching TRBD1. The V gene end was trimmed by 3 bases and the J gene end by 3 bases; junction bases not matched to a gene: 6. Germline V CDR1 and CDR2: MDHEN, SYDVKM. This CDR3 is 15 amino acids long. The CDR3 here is CASSFGTGFIYEQYF. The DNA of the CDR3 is TGTGCCAGCAGTTTTGGGACAGGGTTTATCTACGAGCAGTACTTC.

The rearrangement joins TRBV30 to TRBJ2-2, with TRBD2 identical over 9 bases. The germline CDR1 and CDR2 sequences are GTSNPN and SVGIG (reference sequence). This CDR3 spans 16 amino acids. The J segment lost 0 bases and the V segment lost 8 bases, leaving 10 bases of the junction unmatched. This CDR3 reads CAGTPLAGSNTGELFF. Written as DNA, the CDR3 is TGTGCCGGTACCCCTCTAGCGGGATCGAACACCGGGGAGCTGTTTTTT.

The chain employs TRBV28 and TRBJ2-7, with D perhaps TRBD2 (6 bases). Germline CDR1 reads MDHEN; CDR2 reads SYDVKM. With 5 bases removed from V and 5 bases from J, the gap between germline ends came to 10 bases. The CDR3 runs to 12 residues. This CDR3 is CASSISGDEQYF. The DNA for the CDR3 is TGTGCCAGCAGTATTAGCGGCGACGAGCAGTACTTC.

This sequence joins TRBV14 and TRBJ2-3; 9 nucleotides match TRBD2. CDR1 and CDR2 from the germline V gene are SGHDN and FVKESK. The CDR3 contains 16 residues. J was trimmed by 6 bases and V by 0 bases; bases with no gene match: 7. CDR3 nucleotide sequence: TGTGCCAGCAGCCAAGACTCGGGACTAGCCTCGGATACGCAGTATTTT. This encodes CASSQDSGLASDTQYF.

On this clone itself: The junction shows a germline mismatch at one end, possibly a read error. The CDR3 region is CASSLSPSGRNAYVQYF. The CDR3 nucleotides are TGTGCCAGCAGCTTGTCCCCTAGCGGGAGAAACGCCTACGTGCAGTACTTC. The rearrangement uses TRBV7-2 and TRBJ2-7, with 10 bases matching TRBD2. The CDR3 spans 17 residues. Germline V gives CDR1 SGHTA, CDR2 FQGNSA.

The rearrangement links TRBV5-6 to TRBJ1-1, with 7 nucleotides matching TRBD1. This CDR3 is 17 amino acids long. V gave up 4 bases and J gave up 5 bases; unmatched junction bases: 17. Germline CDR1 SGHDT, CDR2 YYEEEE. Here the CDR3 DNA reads TGTGCCAGCAGCGGATTGAGCCGTCAGGGGGGTGTTACTGAAGCTTTCTTT. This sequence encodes CASSGLSRQGGVTEAFF.

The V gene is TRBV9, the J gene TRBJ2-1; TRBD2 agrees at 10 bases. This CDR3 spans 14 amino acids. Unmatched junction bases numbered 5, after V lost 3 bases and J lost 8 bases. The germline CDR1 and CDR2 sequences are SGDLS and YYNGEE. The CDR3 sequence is CASSEREGYYEQFF. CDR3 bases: TGTGCCAGCAGCGAGCGGGAGGGTTACTATGAGCAGTTCTTC.

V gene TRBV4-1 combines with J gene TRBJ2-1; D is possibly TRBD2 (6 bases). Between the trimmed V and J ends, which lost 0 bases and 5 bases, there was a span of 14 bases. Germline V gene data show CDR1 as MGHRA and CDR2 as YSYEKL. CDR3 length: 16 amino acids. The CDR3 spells CASSQDGAGFNNEQFF. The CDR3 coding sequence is TGCGCCAGCAGCCAAGATGGAGCGGGTTTCAACAATGAGCAGTTCTTC.

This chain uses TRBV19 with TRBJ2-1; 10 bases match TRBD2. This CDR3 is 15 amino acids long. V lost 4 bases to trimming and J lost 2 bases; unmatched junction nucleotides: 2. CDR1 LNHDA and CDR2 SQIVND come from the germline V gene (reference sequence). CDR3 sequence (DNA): TGTGCCAGTAGTACCGGGACTAGCGCCTACAATGAGCAGTTCTTC. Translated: CASSTGTSAYNEQFF.

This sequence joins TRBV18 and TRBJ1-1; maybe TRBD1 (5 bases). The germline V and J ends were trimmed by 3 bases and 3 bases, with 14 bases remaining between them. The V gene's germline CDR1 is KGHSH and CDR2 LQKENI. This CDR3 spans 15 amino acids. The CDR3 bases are TGTGCCAGCTCACCCTTGGACACAGAGGACACTGAAGCTTTCTTT. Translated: CASSPLDTEDTEAFF.

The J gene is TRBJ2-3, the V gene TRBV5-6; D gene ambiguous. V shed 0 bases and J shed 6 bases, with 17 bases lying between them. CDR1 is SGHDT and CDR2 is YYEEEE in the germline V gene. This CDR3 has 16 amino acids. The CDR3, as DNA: TGTGCCAGCAGCTTGGGGCTAGTAGTATCTTCGGATACGCAGTATTTT. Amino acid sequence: CASSLGLVVSSDTQYF.

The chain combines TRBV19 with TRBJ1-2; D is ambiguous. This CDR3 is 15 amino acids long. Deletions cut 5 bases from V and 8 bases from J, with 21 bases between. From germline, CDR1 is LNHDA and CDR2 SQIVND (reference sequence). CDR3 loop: CASSPPEGLSRGYTF. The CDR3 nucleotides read TGTGCCAGTAGTCCCCCGGAGGGCCTCAGCCGAGGCTACACCTTC.

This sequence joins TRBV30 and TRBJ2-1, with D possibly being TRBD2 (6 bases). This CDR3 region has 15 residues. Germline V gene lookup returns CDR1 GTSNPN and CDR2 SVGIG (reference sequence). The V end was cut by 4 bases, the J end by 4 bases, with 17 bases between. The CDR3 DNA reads TGTGCCTGGAAGTATGGGGCTGGGGGGTACAATGAGCAGTTCTTC. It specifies CAWKYGAGGYNEQFF.

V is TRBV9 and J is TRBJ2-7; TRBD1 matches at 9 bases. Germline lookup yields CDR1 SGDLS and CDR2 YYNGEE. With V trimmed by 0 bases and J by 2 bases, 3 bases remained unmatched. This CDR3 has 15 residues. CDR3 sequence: CASSVGQGGTYEQYF. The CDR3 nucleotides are TGTGCCAGCAGCGTAGGACAGGGGGGAACCTACGAGCAGTACTTC.

CDR3 DNA: TGTGCCAGCAGGGCGGGAGTTGGGGAGACCCAGTACTTC. The encoded protein is CASRAGVGETQYF. The chain employs TRBV27 and TRBJ2-5; 7 bases fit TRBD2. The V gene's germline CDR1 is MNHEY and CDR2 SMNVEV (reference sequence). The J segment lost 5 bases and the V segment lost 6 bases, leaving 6 bases of the junction unmatched. The CDR3 runs to 13 residues.

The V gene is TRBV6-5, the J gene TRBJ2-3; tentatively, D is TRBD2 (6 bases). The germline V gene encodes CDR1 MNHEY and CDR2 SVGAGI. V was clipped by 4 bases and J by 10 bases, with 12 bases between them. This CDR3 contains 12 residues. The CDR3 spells CASSSGGTSQYF. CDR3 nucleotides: TGTGCCAGCAGTTCTGGGGGGACTTCGCAGTATTTT.

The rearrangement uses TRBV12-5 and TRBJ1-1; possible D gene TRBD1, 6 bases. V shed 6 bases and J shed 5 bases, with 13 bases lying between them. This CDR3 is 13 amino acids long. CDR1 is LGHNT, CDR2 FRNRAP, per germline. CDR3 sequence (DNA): TGTGCTAGTGGATATAGGGGGGGAACTGAAGCTTTCTTT. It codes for CASGYRGGTEAFF.

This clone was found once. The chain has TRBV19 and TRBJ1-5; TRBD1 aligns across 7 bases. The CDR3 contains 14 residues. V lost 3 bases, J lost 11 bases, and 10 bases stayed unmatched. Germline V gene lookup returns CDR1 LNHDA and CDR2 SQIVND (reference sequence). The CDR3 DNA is TGTGCCAGTAGTATGGGGACAGACCGTGGGGCCCAGCATTTT. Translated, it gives CASSMGTDRGAQHF. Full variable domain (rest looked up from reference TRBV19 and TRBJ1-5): DGGITQSPKYLFRKEGQNVTLSCEQNLNHDAMYWYRQDPGQGLRLIYYSQIVNDFQKGDIAEGYSVSREKKESFPLTVTSAQKNPTAFYLCASSMGTDRGAQHFGDGTRLSIL.

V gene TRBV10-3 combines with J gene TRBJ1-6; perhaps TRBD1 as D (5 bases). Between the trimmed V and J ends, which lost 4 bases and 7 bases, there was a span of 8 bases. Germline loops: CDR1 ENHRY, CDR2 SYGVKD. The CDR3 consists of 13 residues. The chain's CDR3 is CAISAGGNSPLHF. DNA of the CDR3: TGTGCCATCAGTGCGGGGGGGAATTCACCCCTCCACTTT.

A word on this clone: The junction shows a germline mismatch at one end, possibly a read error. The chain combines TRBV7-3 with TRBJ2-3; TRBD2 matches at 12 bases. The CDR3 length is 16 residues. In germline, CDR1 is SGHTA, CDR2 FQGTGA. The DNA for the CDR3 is TGTGCCAGCAGCATAACTAGCGGGGGGAGCACAGATACGCAGTATTTT. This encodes CASSITSGGSTDTQYF.